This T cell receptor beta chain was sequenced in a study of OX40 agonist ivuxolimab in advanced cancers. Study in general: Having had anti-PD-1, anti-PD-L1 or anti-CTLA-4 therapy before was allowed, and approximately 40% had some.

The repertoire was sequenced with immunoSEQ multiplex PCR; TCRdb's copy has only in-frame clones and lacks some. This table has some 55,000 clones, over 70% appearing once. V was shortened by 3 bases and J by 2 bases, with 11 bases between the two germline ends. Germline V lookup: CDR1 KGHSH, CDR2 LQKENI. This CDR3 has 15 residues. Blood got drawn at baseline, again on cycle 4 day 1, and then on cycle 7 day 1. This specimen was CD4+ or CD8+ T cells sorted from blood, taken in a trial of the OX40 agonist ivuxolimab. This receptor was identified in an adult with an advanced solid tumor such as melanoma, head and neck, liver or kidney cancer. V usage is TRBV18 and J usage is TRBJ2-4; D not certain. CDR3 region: CASSPGSLTKNIQYF. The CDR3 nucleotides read TGTGCCAGCTCACCCGGAAGTCTGACCAAAAACATTCAGTACTTC.